This T cell receptor beta chain is from a study of graft-versus-host responses after intestinal transplantation. In the study overall: Each transplant was multivisceral, liver-intestinal, or isolated intestinal. The whole recipient group had anti-thymocyte globulin induction followed by tacrolimus and steroids for 2 to 3 years. Study-level points and caveats: Analysis identified GvH clones in recipient marrow, with some appearing first in ileum or blood.

Regarding this clone: Its antigen is undetermined.

The CDR3 runs to 14 residues. J was trimmed by 0 bases and V by 6 bases; bases with no gene match: 0. CDR1 and CDR2 (germline): LNHDA, SQIVND (reference sequence). Sequenced by immunoSEQ multiplex PCR; TCRdb stores in-frame clones only, minus some. This table has about 120,000 clones, about nine tenths appearing once. The input for sequencing was unstimulated CD4+ T cells sorted from spleen or lymph node cells, taken before intestinal transplant. This clonotype originated in a human donor who received an intestinal transplant. The rearrangement uses TRBV19 and TRBJ2-3, with 10 nucleotides matching TRBD2. The CDR3 coding sequence is TGTGCCAGTAGGACTAGCGGGAGCACAGATACGCAGTATTTT. Translating it yields CASRTSGSTDTQYF.